The 15 T cell receptor beta chains below all came from one sample that was sequenced in a study of CD8 T cells in Susac syndrome. A quantity of about 0.45 to 1 ug RNA underwent reverse transcription using random hexamers. TCRdb fed the immunoSEQ multiplex PCR reads into MiXCR, producing one record per CDR3 protein. The sample consists of 150,000 to 200,000 distinct CDR3 sequences, about 94% of them appearing once. Sequencing was performed on CD4+ T cells from PBMCs. The receptors shown here come from a human donor in good health.

The chain recombines TRBV6-2 or TRBV6-3 with TRBJ2-3, with D possibly matching TRBD1 (5 bases). Trimming pared 2 bases from V and 0 bases from J, leaving 9 bases between. The CDR3 consists of 15 residues. Germline V gene data show CDR1 as MNHEY and CDR2 as SVGEGT. The DNA for the CDR3 is TGTGCCAGCAGTTACCAACCAGGGAGCACAGATACGCAGTATTTT. It specifies CASSYQPGSTDTQYF.

J is TRBJ2-7 and V is TRBV20-1; D is ambiguous. Germline V gene data show CDR1 as DFQATT and CDR2 as SNEGSKA (reference sequence). This CDR3 contains 13 residues. V was trimmed by 0 bases and J by 8 bases, leaving 14 bases between them. For the CDR3, the DNA is TGCAGTGCTAGAGACCCACATAGTACGAAGCAGTACTTC. Encoded protein: CSARDPHSTKQYF.

This clonotype was observed once. The V gene is TRBV5-8, the J gene TRBJ1-2; D gene ambiguous. The V gene's germline CDR1 is SGHTS and CDR2 YDEGEE. The ends were cut back, 3 bases at V and 1 base at J, with 4 bases in the middle. The CDR3 runs 12 residues. CDR3 DNA: TGTGCCAGCAGCTGGGGTAACTATGGCTACACCTTC. Protein product: CASSWGNYGYTF.

This chain links TRBV18 with TRBJ1-1; D gene ambiguous. With 0 bases removed from V and 9 bases from J, the gap between germline ends came to 17 bases. The germline gives CDR1 KGHSH, CDR2 LQKENI. This CDR3 is built from 15 residues. DNA of the CDR3: TGTGCCAGCTCACCACCAAACCAGGTCTTCCGTAAAGCTTTCTTT. This translates into CASSPPNQVFRKAFF.

The gene calls are TRBV7-9 and TRBJ2-7; the match to TRBD1 covers 7 bases. With V trimmed by 6 bases and J by 0 bases, 5 bases remained unmatched. Germline assignment: CDR1 SEHNR and CDR2 FQNEAQ (reference sequence). There are 14 residues in the CDR3. The CDR3: CASRRTGASYEQYF. The DNA for the CDR3 is TGTGCCAGCAGGAGAACAGGGGCCTCCTACGAGCAGTACTTC.

J is TRBJ2-4 and V is TRBV9; 7 bases align to TRBD2. Germline V gene data show CDR1 as SGDLS and CDR2 as YYNGEE. The CDR3 has 14 residues. The junction had 3 bases not matched to a gene; V was cut back by 0 bases and J by 6 bases. CDR3 in amino acids: CASSVGSSGNIQYF. As DNA, the CDR3 is TGTGCCAGCAGCGTAGGTTCTAGCGGAAACATTCAGTACTTC.

The chain couples TRBV5-4 to TRBJ1-3; D not resolved. Trimming pared 5 bases from V and 0 bases from J, leaving 6 bases between. The CDR3 runs to 13 residues. In germline, CDR1 is SGHNT, CDR2 YYREEE (reference sequence). The CDR3 DNA follows: TGTGCCAGCAGGTCGGGCTCTGGAAACACCATATATTTT. Encoded protein: CASRSGSGNTIYF.

The chain combines TRBV4-3 with TRBJ1-2, with TRBD1 identical over 11 bases. From germline, CDR1 is LGHNA and CDR2 YSLEER. The junction had 5 bases not matched to a gene; V was cut back by 4 bases and J by 7 bases. The CDR3 contains 14 residues. The CDR3 coding sequence is TGCGCCAGCAGCCGCGGACAGGGGGCGGGTGGCTACACCTTC. It encodes CASSRGQGAGGYTF.

The CDR3: CASSDGGLGGHTEAFF. CDR3 in DNA: TGTGCCAGCAGTGATGGGGGCTTGGGGGGTCACACTGAAGCTTTCTTT. The chain has TRBV2 and TRBJ1-1; a weak D match, TRBD1 (6 bases). Trimming took off 3 bases at V and 3 bases at J, with 17 bases between the two ends. Germline V gives CDR1 SNHLY, CDR2 FYNNEI. CDR3 length: 16 residues.

The rearrangement uses TRBV5-1 and TRBJ2-5, with TRBD2 matching over 9 bases. In germline, CDR1 is SGHRS, CDR2 YFSETQ. The length of the CDR3 is 16 residues. The V gene end was trimmed by 0 bases and the J gene end by 5 bases; junction bases not matched to a gene: 8. The CDR3 here is CASSLAAGGSRETQYF. The CDR3 bases are TGCGCCAGCAGCTTGGCAGCGGGGGGCTCTCGGGAGACCCAGTACTTC.

The V and J genes are TRBV6-2 or TRBV6-3 and TRBJ2-5; D call uncertain. CDR3 size: 11 residues. V gave up 2 bases and J gave up 6 bases, with 4 bases separating them. Germline CDR1 reads MNHEY; CDR2 reads SVGEGT. The CDR3 DNA is TGTGCCAGCAGTTACGGAAAGACCCAGTACTTC. Translation: CASSYGKTQYF.

The chain couples TRBV20-1 to TRBJ2-2; D is tentatively TRBD1 or TRBD2 (5 bases each). The CDR3 contains 16 residues. V lost 6 bases and J 0 bases, leaving 17 bases between the germline ends. Germline assignment: CDR1 DFQATT and CDR2 SNEGSKA (reference sequence). DNA of the CDR3: TGCAGTGCCCCCCCTACCGGGACGGCGAACACCGGGGAGCTGTTTTTT. Translation: CSAPPTGTANTGELFF.

V is TRBV24-1 and J is TRBJ2-6; no definite D call. This CDR3 region has 16 residues. V was trimmed by 6 bases and J by 0 bases, leaving 11 bases between them. Germline V lookup: CDR1 KGHDR, CDR2 SFDVKD. For the CDR3, the DNA is TGTGCCACCAGTCAGACTCAGAGCTCTGGGGCCAACGTCCTGACTTTC. Residues: CATSQTQSSGANVLTF.

The V gene is TRBV27, the J gene TRBJ1-5; tentative D call: TRBD1 (5 bases). Trimming cost V 0 bases and J 2 bases, with 8 bases left between them. The CDR3 extends over 15 amino acids. Germline loops: CDR1 MNHEY, CDR2 SMNVEV (reference sequence). CDR3 loop: CASSLSWGGNQPQHF. In DNA form, the CDR3 reads TGTGCCAGCAGTTTATCGTGGGGGGGCAATCAGCCCCAGCATTTT.

The chain's CDR3 is CASSPNEGFGTEAFF. The CDR3 nucleotides read TGTGCCAGCTCACCGAATGAGGGATTCGGGACTGAAGCTTTCTTT. This chain links TRBV18 with TRBJ1-1; D ambiguous. Trimming stripped 3 bases from V and 5 bases from J, with 16 bases between. This CDR3 spans 15 amino acids. Germline V CDR1 and CDR2: KGHSH, LQKENI.